This record looks at one T cell receptor (beta chain) sequence and its context. Its target is unknown. The data belong to a study of T cell responses to AZD1222 COVID-19 vaccine. The V end lost 5 bases, the J end lost 3 bases, and 4 bases lay between the germline ends. The CDR3 contains 11 residues. Germline assignment: CDR1 SGHTA and CDR2 FQGNSA. The study's findings and limits: Only a handful of AZD1222 recipients, several in all, had baseline seropositivity. Per reports, nearly half of all spike-specific TCRs target regions that are unmutated in variants. Donors skewed white British and female; clonal diversity was possibly underestimated.

TCRdb's table, derived via immunoSEQ multiplex PCR, lists solely in-frame clones and lacks some. Here the sample spans 130,000 or so clones, about nine tenths being singletons. This sequence joins TRBV7-2 and TRBJ1-1; D is uncertain. The sequence came from an adult who received the AZD1222 COVID-19 vaccine. The sample was peripheral blood, taken 28 days after the second AZD1222 dose. The CDR3 here is CASSPYTEAFF. DNA of the CDR3: TGTGCCAGCAGCCCTTACACTGAAGCTTTCTTT.